Detailed here is one TCR beta chain. The sample is drawn from a study of cytomegalovirus exposure and HLA in healthy donors. In the study overall: Around 78 million unique TCR sequences came from HLA-typed donors in an early release.

With 60 Vbeta and 13 Jbeta primers, the PCR was carried out. TCRdb's table, derived via immunoSEQ multiplex PCR, lists solely in-frame clones and lacks some. The repertoire includes 200,000 to 250,000 clones, more than 60% of them detected once, and 2.5% to 3% sits in the top ten. The length of the CDR3 is 15 residues. In germline, CDR1 is SGHRS, CDR2 YFSETQ. V lost 4 bases, J lost 4 bases, and 15 bases lay in between. The TCR was taken from a woman between 55 and 75 years old in good health and CMV-seropositive. Sequenced: PBMCs. This rearrangement joins TRBV5-1 to TRBJ1-5; maybe TRBD1 (6 bases). This CDR3 is CASSPEGGTNQPQHF. The CDR3 coding sequence is TGCGCCAGCAGCCCAGAGGGAGGGACAAATCAGCCCCAGCATTTT.